Listed here are 21 T cell receptor beta chains from one sample, sequenced in a study of tumor and adjacent non-tumor tissue in lung cancer. The library came from three nested PCR rounds adapted from ARM-PCR protocols. TCRdb used MiXCR to reprocess the multiplex PCR reads, holding one entry per CDR3 protein. The sample holds around 75,000 distinct CDR3 sequences; around 70% are singletons and the top ten take 25% to 35%. This sample's RNA came from whole unsorted tissue. This non-tumor lung sample came from over 3 cm beyond the tumor edge. Sequencing was performed on distant non-tumor lung tissue. All receptors come from a woman between 45 and 60 years old with non-small cell lung cancer.

For this clonotype: Relative to the germline gene, one junction end is altered; a read error may explain this. The chain recombines TRBV11-1 with TRBJ2-2; tentatively, D is TRBD2 (5 bases). Per the germline V gene, CDR1 is SGHAT and CDR2 is FQDESV (reference sequence). The CDR3 spans 16 residues. CDR3 loop: CASSLRGRQNTGELLF. As DNA, the CDR3 is TGTGCGAGCAGCCTACGGGGAAGGCAGAACACCGGGGAGCTGTTATTT.

In its sample, this clonotype was seen a few times. This may come from a read error, since a much larger clone is one base off. This chain uses TRBV20-1 with TRBJ2-3; D may be TRBD2 (5 bases). Looked up from germline, CDR1 is DFQATT and CDR2 is SNEGSKA (reference sequence). Trimming took off 5 bases at V and 2 bases at J, with 14 bases between the two ends. The CDR3 is made up of 14 amino acids. Here the CDR3 reads CSAQLGSSTDTQYF. In nucleotides, the CDR3 is TGCAGTGCTCAACTAGGGTCTTCCACAGATACGCAGTATTTT.

Concerning this clonotype: A much larger clone differs from this one at a single base, so this may be a read error. The chain combines TRBV6-2 or TRBV6-3 with TRBJ2-7, with D tentatively TRBD1 (6 bases). The CDR3 is 13 amino acids. Germline CDR1 MNHEY, CDR2 SVGEGT. V was clipped by 2 bases and J by 3 bases, with 8 bases between them. In DNA, the CDR3 is TGTGCCAGCAGTTACACGGGACACTACGAGCAGTACTTC. Amino acid sequence: CASSYTGHYEQYF.

In regard to this clonotype: This clone may be a read error of a much larger clone one base away. This chain links TRBV29-1 with TRBJ1-2; a weak D match, TRBD1 (6 bases). The V gene's germline CDR1 is SQVTM and CDR2 ANQGSEA. This CDR3 contains 14 residues. Here the CDR3 DNA reads TGCAGCGTTGTTTGGTGGCAGGGGACCGATGGCGACACCTTC. Residues: CSVVWWQGTDGDTF.

This clonotype was recorded at least ten times. V and J are TRBV4-2 and TRBJ2-7; D is ambiguous. CDR3 size: 13 residues. Trimming pared 5 bases from V and 2 bases from J, leaving 10 bases between. Germline V CDR1 and CDR2: LGHNA, YNFKEQ. CDR3 sequence (DNA): TGTGCCAGCAGCACAGTCCCTCCCTACGAGCAGTACTTC. Translated: CASSTVPPYEQYF.

Concerning this clonotype itself: The final CDR3 position lacks the conserved phenylalanine or tryptophan, pointing to a likely read error. Because the CDR3's place on the DNA is in doubt, the DNA is left out and the CDR3 is given as listed by TCRdb. The chain joins TRBV11-3 to TRBJ2-1. Germline-derived CDR1 and CDR2 are SGHNT and YENEEA. Termini included, the CDR3 measures 13 amino acids. This CDR3 reads CASSLELDDEQLL.

Turning to this clonotype: An end of the junction differs from the germline gene, which may be a read error. The gene calls are TRBV11-2 and TRBJ2-7, with D possibly being TRBD2 (6 bases). This CDR3 spans 17 amino acids. Germline values: CDR1 SGHAT, CDR2 FQNNGV. The CDR3 DNA reads TGTGCCATCAGCTTAACCGCGGGACGCACGGGGCCCTACGAACAGTACTTC. As protein: CAISLTAGRTGPYEQYF.

Turning to this clonotype: Being one base from a much bigger clone, this may be a read error. The chain is built from TRBV7-9 and TRBJ2-3; 14 bases match TRBD2. The CDR3 is 16 amino acids. Germline assignment: CDR1 SEHNR and CDR2 FQNEAQ (reference sequence). The CDR3 loop is CVSSTPGLAGVDTQYF. CDR3 DNA: TGTGTCAGCAGCACACCGGGACTAGCGGGAGTAGATACGCAGTATTTT.

This clonotype has just one count. A much larger clone differs by one base, so this may be a read error. The chain combines TRBV5-6 with TRBJ2-3, with 7 bases lining up with TRBD1. Trimming took 3 bases from V and 1 from J; bases not matched to a gene: 8. The CDR3 totals 16 residues. Germline CDR1 is SGHDT and CDR2 is YYEEEE. DNA for the CDR3: TGTGCCAGCAGCTCCCGGGTCGACAGGGGCACAGATACGCAGTATTTT. Its protein is CASSSRVDRGTDTQYF.

This clonotype has a single count. This chain links TRBV5-1 with TRBJ1-4; D call uncertain. The V gene's germline CDR1 is SGHRS and CDR2 YFSETQ. V shed 7 bases and J shed 1 base, with 14 bases lying between them. The CDR3 consists of 15 residues. CDR3 in amino acids: CASGTTTVTNEKLFF. Here the CDR3 DNA reads TGCGCCAGCGGAACAACGACCGTAACTAATGAAAAACTGTTTTTT.

On this clonotype itself: A much bigger clone sits one base away, suggesting this may be a read error. This chain connects TRBV29-1 to TRBJ2-2; possibly TRBD2 for D (5 bases). This CDR3 comprises 11 residues. Germline CDR1 and CDR2: SQVTM and ANQGSEA. This CDR3 is CSASIDGELSF. CDR3 in DNA: TGCAGCGCCTCAATTGACGGGGAGCTGTCTTTT.

This chain joins TRBV4-1 and TRBJ1-5, with D uncertain. Germline values: CDR1 MGHRA, CDR2 YSYEKL. The CDR3 spans 14 residues. V was cut by 8 bases and J by 1 base, with 12 bases left in between. The CDR3: CASQDPTSNQPQHF. The CDR3 bases are TGCGCCAGCCAAGACCCGACAAGCAATCAGCCCCAGCATTTT.

The chain couples TRBV7-2 to TRBJ1-3; D remains unclear. V was clipped by 1 base and J by 8 bases, with 15 bases between them. Looked up from germline, CDR1 is SGHTA and CDR2 is FQGNSA. The length of the CDR3 is 15 residues. CDR3 bases: TGTGCCAGCAGCTTAGAGTTGATGTTGAAAGACACCATATATTTT. Its translation is CASSLELMLKDTIYF.

In the case of this clonotype: This could be a read error, since a much larger clone is one nucleotide away. This CDR3 is missing its conserved last phenylalanine or tryptophan, likely due to a read error. The chain uses TRBV28 and TRBJ2-7, with TRBD2 matching over 14 bases. CDR1 and CDR2 from the germline V gene are MDHEN and SYDVKM. The CDR3 sequence is 15 residues long. After removal of 8 bases from V and 2 bases from J, the junction contained 5 bases not matched to a gene. The CDR3 DNA is TGTGCCAGCGGAGGGGGACTAGCGGGAGCCTACGAGCAGTACCTC. Amino acid sequence: CASGGGLAGAYEQYL.

On this clonotype itself: A much larger clone differs by one base, so this may be a read error. The chain links TRBV28 to TRBJ2-5; 10 bases line up with TRBD2. Germline V gene lookup returns CDR1 MDHEN and CDR2 SYDVKM. The CDR3 loop spans 16 amino acids. J lost 5 bases, V lost 5 bases, and 11 bases had no gene match. The CDR3: CASSQLAGVVRETQYF. CDR3 in DNA: TGTGCCAGCAGTCAGCTAGCGGGAGTGGTTCGGGAGACCCAGTACTTC.

A remark on this clonotype: At one boundary the junction diverges from the germline segment, which might be a read error. The CDR3, as DNA: TGTGACAGCGGTTTAGAAACTAACACAGATACGCAGTATTTT. Translating gives CDSGLETNTDTQYF. The chain recombines TRBV12-3 or TRBV12-4 with TRBJ2-3; D perhaps matches TRBD2 (5 bases). The CDR3 is made up of 14 amino acids.

The rearrangement joins TRBV28 to TRBJ1-2, with TRBD1 matching 10 bases. Germline values: CDR1 MDHEN, CDR2 SYDVKM. V was pared by 6 bases and J by 5 bases, with 6 bases of the junction left unmatched. The CDR3 is 14 amino acids. For the CDR3, the DNA is TGTGCCAGCAGATGGGGACAGGGGCGGTATGGCTACACCTTC. Protein product: CASRWGQGRYGYTF.

About this clonotype: With a much larger clone just one base away, this may be a read error. This sequence joins TRBV5-4 and TRBJ2-7; 8 nucleotides agree with TRBD2. This CDR3 has 15 residues. In germline, CDR1 is SGHNT, CDR2 YYREEE (reference sequence). V was pared by 0 bases and J by 3 bases, with 5 bases of the junction left unmatched. The CDR3 sequence: CASSLATSGLYEQYF. DNA of the CDR3: TGTGCCAGCAGCTTGGCCACTAGCGGACTCTACGAGCAGTACTTC.

This clonotype was observed many times. The J gene is TRBJ2-1, the V gene TRBV29-1; D gene ambiguous. Germline V lookup: CDR1 SQVTM, CDR2 ANQGSEA. The CDR3 loop spans 11 amino acids. V shed 6 bases and J shed 5 bases, with 8 bases lying between them. The CDR3 loop is CSVIRDNEQFF. CDR3 nucleotide sequence: TGCAGCGTCATCAGAGACAATGAGCAGTTCTTC.

For this clonotype: This is likely a read error, given that the CDR3 carries no conserved phenylalanine or tryptophan at its end. This chain uses TRBV10-2 with TRBJ1-1, with a tentative D call TRBD1 (5 bases). Trimming took off 5 bases at V and 5 bases at J, with 12 bases between the two ends. CDR1 and CDR2 (germline): WSHSY, SAAADI. The CDR3 length is 13 residues. The CDR3 here is CASSSRDLTEAFY. For the CDR3, the DNA is TGCGCCAGCAGTAGCAGGGACCTAACTGAAGCTTTCTAT.

On this clonotype itself: A much larger clone sits a single nucleotide away, making a read error possible. CDR3 bases: TGCAGCATTCGGGTGGGGGCCAACGTCCTGACTTTC. It encodes CSIRVGANVLTF. The genes are TRBV29-1 and TRBJ2-6; no firm D call. Germline CDR1 and CDR2: SQVTM and ANQGSEA. V shed 8 bases and J shed 4 bases, with 9 bases lying between them. The CDR3 is made up of 12 amino acids.